These 24 T cell receptor beta chains came from one sample sequenced in a study of cytomegalovirus exposure and HLA in healthy donors. 13 Jbeta primers and 60 Vbeta primers were used for the PCR. TCRdb keeps only in-frame clones here, not all; method: immunoSEQ multiplex PCR. Of approximately 140,000 clones listed, just under 85% were seen once; the top ten hold around 2%. What was sequenced was PBMCs. The source of these receptors is a woman in her thirties or forties in good health and CMV-seronegative.

The rearrangement uses TRBV19 and TRBJ2-2, with 11 bases identical to TRBD2. Losses at the gene ends were 7 bases for V and 5 bases for J; bases not matched to a gene: 9. CDR1 is LNHDA and CDR2 is SQIVND in the germline V gene (reference sequence). This CDR3 region has 16 residues. The DNA for the CDR3 is TGTGCCAGTAAAGTAGGACTAGCGGGTGTTACCGGGGAGCTGTTTTTT. It translates to CASKVGLAGVTGELFF.

J is TRBJ2-7 and V is TRBV28; TRBD1 matches at 7 bases. The V segment lost 4 bases and the J segment 0 bases; nucleotides outside the gene matches: 9. This CDR3 spans 16 amino acids. Germline V gives CDR1 MDHEN, CDR2 SYDVKM. CDR3 bases: TGTGCCAGCAGTTCTAACAGGGGATCCCACTCCTACGAGCAGTACTTC. It encodes CASSSNRGSHSYEQYF.

The count of this clone is one. The chain uses TRBV6-5 and TRBJ2-5; no firm D call. This CDR3 has 12 amino acids. V lost 0 bases and J 4 bases, leaving 3 bases between the germline ends. Germline V gene sequence: CDR1 MNHEY, CDR2 SVGAGI. The CDR3 sequence is CASSYSRETQYF. The CDR3 nucleotides are TGTGCCAGCAGTTACTCGAGAGAGACCCAGTACTTC.

This clone was picked up one time. The J gene is TRBJ2-5, the V gene TRBV5-5, with 13 bases fitting TRBD2. The last part of the DNA fits TRBJ2-7 better; the J call may be wrong. CDR1 and CDR2 (germline): SGHKS, YYEKEE (reference sequence). The CDR3 contains 18 residues. The CDR3: CASSLLAGGPGDSYEQYF. Written as DNA, the CDR3 is TGTGCCAGCAGCTTACTAGCGGGAGGGCCTGGGGACTCCTACGAGCAGTACTTC.

Comment on this clone: The germline gene is not matched at one end of the junction; a read error may be the cause. The chain carries TRBV18 and TRBJ2-3, with D possibly TRBD2 on 6 matching bases. Germline V CDR1 and CDR2: KGHSH, LQKENI. The CDR3 length is 15 residues. The CDR3 region has the DNA TGTGCCGGCTCACCTATAGCGGCTAGCACAGATACGCAGTATTTT. Protein product: CAGSPIAASTDTQYF.

The chain combines TRBV30 with TRBJ1-1; D not certain. V gave up 6 bases and J gave up 3 bases, with 11 bases separating them. This CDR3 has 12 residues. Germline V lookup: CDR1 GTSNPN, CDR2 SVGIG (reference sequence). As DNA, the CDR3 is TGTGCCTGCCGGAGAGAGTACACTGAAGCTTTCTTT. This encodes CACRREYTEAFF.

This clone was found once. V and J are TRBV28 and TRBJ1-2, with D possibly matching TRBD1 (5 bases). CDR1 MDHEN and CDR2 SYDVKM come from the germline V gene. V lost 7 bases, J lost 3 bases, and 15 bases lay in between. There are 14 residues in the CDR3. CDR3 sequence: CASTTGGSDYGYTF. In DNA form, the CDR3 reads TGTGCCAGCACCACTGGGGGGTCTGACTATGGCTACACCTTC.

J is TRBJ2-7 and V is TRBV2; D might be TRBD1 (5 bases). The V end was cut by 0 bases, the J end by 3 bases, with 12 bases between. Germline CDR1 and CDR2: SNHLY and FYNNEI. The CDR3 consists of 15 residues. The CDR3 DNA sequence: TGTGCCAGCAGTGAAGCGCCGAGACAGTACTACGAGCAGTACTTC. Residues: CASSEAPRQYYEQYF.

The rearrangement joins TRBV28 to TRBJ2-7; the match to TRBD2 covers 7 bases. CDR3 length: 15 residues. CDR1 and CDR2 from the germline V gene are MDHEN and SYDVKM. The J segment lost 8 bases and the V segment lost 4 bases, leaving 14 bases of the junction unmatched. Written as DNA, the CDR3 is TGTGCCAGCAGTTCCCCTAGCGGTGAGGGAATTCAGCAGTACTTC. Amino acid sequence: CASSSPSGEGIQQYF.

CDR3 DNA: TGTGCCACCAGCAGAGATCGGCAACTAGCGGCGGCTGAGCAGTTCTTC. Translation gives CATSRDRQLAAAEQFF. The V call is TRBV15, the J call TRBJ2-1, with 8 bases aligning to TRBD2. Germline V gene lookup returns CDR1 LNHNV and CDR2 YYDKDF (reference sequence). The ends lost 0 bases at V and 9 bases at J; junction bases unmatched: 10. The CDR3 totals 16 residues.

CDR3 in amino acids: CASNYDRAETSGTLATDTQYF. CDR3 nucleotides: TGTGCCAGCAACTATGACAGGGCCGAGACTAGCGGGACCTTAGCCACAGATACGCAGTATTTT. This chain uses TRBV28 with TRBJ2-3, with TRBD2 identical over 11 bases. The CDR3 is 21 amino acids. J was trimmed by 2 bases and V by 7 bases; bases with no gene match: 23. In germline, CDR1 is MDHEN, CDR2 SYDVKM.

The V call is TRBV9, the J call TRBJ2-1; possible D gene TRBD2, 7 bases. The CDR3 totals 14 residues. Germline V gives CDR1 SGDLS, CDR2 YYNGEE. Trimming left V 4 bases short and J 10 bases short, with 18 bases between. The DNA of the CDR3 is TGTGCCAGCAGCCTGGAGGGGGGGCGTTCCGAGCAGTTCTTC. It encodes CASSLEGGRSEQFF.

This clone was found a few times. This sequence joins TRBV7-9 and TRBJ2-2; a possible D gene is TRBD2 (6 bases). The V and J ends lost 5 bases and 4 bases respectively, with 11 bases between them. CDR3 length equals 14 residues. Germline loops: CDR1 SEHNR, CDR2 FQNEAQ (reference sequence). The CDR3 region is CASSPRGSTGELFF. CDR3 coding DNA: TGTGCCAGCAGCCCACGGGGGTCCACCGGGGAGCTGTTTTTT.

The chain combines TRBV5-1 with TRBJ2-1; TRBD2 aligns across 8 bases. The ends lost 1 base at V and 4 bases at J; junction bases unmatched: 7. Germline V gene lookup returns CDR1 SGHRS and CDR2 YFSETQ. The CDR3 length is 16 residues. This chain's CDR3 is CASSLLSGIFYNEQFF. The CDR3 DNA follows: TGCGCCAGCAGCTTGCTTAGCGGGATTTTTTACAATGAGCAGTTCTTC.

V is TRBV4-2 and J is TRBJ2-3, with 7 bases fitting TRBD2. CDR1 and CDR2 (germline): LGHNA, YNFKEQ. With V trimmed by 0 bases and J by 2 bases, 5 bases remained unmatched. The CDR3 loop spans 16 amino acids. In DNA, the CDR3 is TGTGCCAGCAGCCAAGAAGCTAGCGGACCCACAGATACGCAGTATTTT. This encodes CASSQEASGPTDTQYF.

The chain is built from TRBV5-1 and TRBJ2-3, with 9 positions matching TRBD2. The V segment lost 0 bases and the J segment 2 bases; nucleotides outside the gene matches: 7. The CDR3 extends over 17 amino acids. Germline V gene data show CDR1 as SGHRS and CDR2 as YFSETQ. CDR3 bases: TGCGCCAGCAGCTTGGGGGTAGCGGGAGTGAACACAGATACGCAGTATTTT. Residues: CASSLGVAGVNTDTQYF.

This clone was counted once. This chain uses TRBV6-1 with TRBJ2-3, with 9 nucleotides matching TRBD1. Germline V gene sequence: CDR1 MNHNS, CDR2 SASEGT. Trimming removed 2 bases from V and 10 bases from J; junction bases left unmatched: 10. The CDR3 runs 15 residues. The CDR3 DNA reads as TGTGCCAGCAGTGAACCGGGACAGGGATGGTTGTCGCAGTATTTT. This encodes CASSEPGQGWLSQYF.

The J gene is TRBJ1-2, the V gene TRBV28; D is unclear. Between the trimmed V and J ends, which lost 3 bases and 3 bases, there was a span of 14 bases. The length of the CDR3 is 15 residues. The germline V gene encodes CDR1 MDHEN and CDR2 SYDVKM. Written as DNA, the CDR3 is TGTGCCAGCAGTTTTGAGGGATACGGGGACTATGGCTACACCTTC. It yields the protein CASSFEGYGDYGYTF.

The chain employs TRBV6-5 and TRBJ2-7; D may be TRBD1 (6 bases). Trimming removed 0 bases at V and 3 bases at J, with 15 bases between. The CDR3 is 16 residues long. The germline CDR1 and CDR2 sequences are MNHEY and SVGAGI. The CDR3 sequence is CASSYSAGESHYEQYF. Here the CDR3 DNA reads TGTGCCAGCAGTTACTCGGCAGGGGAATCCCACTACGAGCAGTACTTC.

The chain carries TRBV19 and TRBJ1-5, with 9 bases fitting TRBD1. Germline V CDR1 and CDR2: LNHDA, SQIVND (reference sequence). The ends lost 5 bases at V and 6 bases at J; junction bases unmatched: 5. The CDR3 has 14 residues. The CDR3 coding sequence is TGTGCCAGTAGTGCCGGGACAGGGTTTCAGCCCCAGCATTTT. The encoded protein is CASSAGTGFQPQHF.

The genes are TRBV5-1 and TRBJ1-2; 8 nucleotides agree with TRBD1. This CDR3 has 16 residues. V lost 4 bases and J lost 1; bases outside the gene matches: 9. Germline assignment: CDR1 SGHRS and CDR2 YFSETQ. CDR3 nucleotide sequence: TGCGCCAGCAGCCCCATAGGGACAGGTCTTAACTATGGCTACACCTTC. This gives the protein CASSPIGTGLNYGYTF.

This clone was picked up one time. V usage is TRBV4-3 and J usage is TRBJ1-2; D uncertain. V shed 0 bases and J shed 7 bases, with 12 bases lying between them. The CDR3 runs to 14 residues. Germline-derived CDR1 and CDR2 are LGHNA and YSLEER. The CDR3, as DNA: TGCGCCAGCAGCCAAGAAAGGTTTGGCGGTGGCTACACCTTC. The encoded protein is CASSQERFGGGYTF.

The chain joins TRBV5-6 to TRBJ2-3, with D maybe TRBD2 (5 bases). V was trimmed by 0 bases and J by 4 bases, leaving 9 bases between them. Germline-derived CDR1 and CDR2 are SGHDT and YYEEEE. This CDR3 contains 14 residues. DNA of the CDR3: TGTGCCAGCAGCTTGGTCGGGGTTCCAGATACGCAGTATTTT. This translates into CASSLVGVPDTQYF.

The chain couples TRBV6-5 to TRBJ2-7, with D possibly being TRBD1 (5 bases). The germline CDR1 and CDR2 sequences are MNHEY and SVGAGI. Trimming took off 2 bases at V and 4 bases at J, with 12 bases between the two ends. The CDR3 covers 14 residues. CDR3 bases: TGTGCCAGCAGTTACAGGCAGGGATGGTACGAGCAGTACTTC. The encoded protein is CASSYRQGWYEQYF.